Presented here are 23 T cell receptor beta chains from one specimen sequenced in a study of shared clonotypes between healthy human individuals. TCRdb's table, derived via immunoSEQ multiplex PCR, lists solely in-frame clones and lacks some. Of about half a million clones in the sample, approximately 82% were seen once. Sequences were obtained from PBMCs. These receptor sequences come from a woman aged 40 to 55 in good health. Some clones in this sample may be carry-over from other donors' samples.

The gene calls are TRBV27 and TRBJ1-5; TRBD1 matches 9 bases. Trimming removed 7 bases from V and 3 bases from J; junction bases left unmatched: 13. There are 17 residues in the CDR3. Per the germline V gene, CDR1 is MNHEY and CDR2 is SMNVEV (reference sequence). CDR3: CASTAWTGTGHNQPQHF. For the CDR3, the DNA is TGTGCCAGCACCGCATGGACCGGGACAGGGCACAATCAGCCCCAGCATTTT.

This chain connects TRBV11-2 to TRBJ2-7; no definite D call. The V gene lost 5 bases and the J gene lost 5 bases, with 10 bases spanning the gap. Germline CDR1 is SGHAT and CDR2 is FQNNGV. There are 12 residues in the CDR3. The CDR3 loop is CASSPHGDEQYF. Here the CDR3 DNA reads TGTGCCAGCAGCCCCCATGGGGACGAGCAGTACTTC. Full variable domain (outside the CDR3, taken from reference TRBV11-2 and TRBJ2-7): EAGVAQSPRYKIIEKRQSVAFWCNPISGHATLYWYQQILGQGPKLLIQFQNNGVVDDSQLPKDRFSAERLKGVDSTLKIQPAKLEDSAVYLCASSPHGDEQYFGPGTRLTVT.

The table lists this clone with a few counts. J is TRBJ2-3 and V is TRBV5-1, with D maybe TRBD2 (5 bases). Trimming took off 4 bases at V and 5 bases at J, with 23 bases between the two ends. The CDR3 has 17 amino acids. Germline assignment: CDR1 SGHRS and CDR2 YFSETQ. The CDR3 sequence is CASSTPRGERHRDTQYF. The CDR3 nucleotides read TGCGCCAGCAGCACACCCCGGGGAGAGCGGCACCGAGATACGCAGTATTTT.

The CDR3 region is CASSKGREPPYEQYF. CDR3 sequence (DNA): TGTGCCAGTAGTAAAGGGAGGGAGCCTCCCTACGAGCAGTACTTC. The rearrangement links TRBV19 to TRBJ2-7; TRBD2 matches 7 bases. CDR1 is LNHDA, CDR2 SQIVND, per germline (reference sequence). This CDR3 is 15 amino acids long. J was trimmed by 2 bases and V by 4 bases; bases with no gene match: 8.

The DNA of the CDR3 is TGTGCCAGCAGCTCGACATTATTCACAGATACGCAGTATTTT. Its translation: CASSSTLFTDTQYF. The chain uses TRBV5-8 and TRBJ2-3; D not certain. The CDR3 consists of 14 residues. V was trimmed by 3 bases and J by 2 bases, leaving 10 bases between them. From germline, CDR1 is SGHTS and CDR2 YDEGEE.

In regard to this clone: The junction shows a germline mismatch at one end, possibly a read error. The sample has other DNA sequences that encode this CDR3 too. This chain joins TRBV11-2 and TRBJ1-2; D not resolved. This CDR3 has 13 amino acids. The V gene's germline CDR1 is SGHAT and CDR2 FQNNGV. The chain's CDR3 is CASSLSLLYGYTF. The CDR3 DNA is TGTGCTAGCAGCTTAAGTCTTCTCTATGGCTACACCTTC.

The chain is built from TRBV9 and TRBJ1-6; D gene ambiguous. Deletions cut 1 base from V and 7 bases from J, with 12 bases between. Germline lookup yields CDR1 SGDLS and CDR2 YYNGEE. This CDR3 is built from 15 residues. CDR3 residues: CASSVSRSGNSPLHF. CDR3 nucleotide sequence: TGTGCCAGCAGCGTATCGCGGTCGGGGAATTCACCCCTCCACTTT.

The J gene is TRBJ2-3, the V gene TRBV9; 8 bases align to TRBD2. Trimming took 0 bases from V and 0 from J; bases not matched to a gene: 21. Germline CDR1 reads SGDLS; CDR2 reads YYNGEE. This CDR3 is 22 amino acids long. The CDR3 DNA follows: TGTGCCAGCAGCGTAGGGCCCTTGGGGCGGGAGGATCCCCGATCTAGCACAGATACGCAGTATTTT. This codes for CASSVGPLGREDPRSSTDTQYF.

This chain links TRBV4-2 with TRBJ1-5; 11 bases are a match to TRBD1. J was trimmed by 7 bases and V by 4 bases; bases with no gene match: 6. Per the germline V gene, CDR1 is LGHNA and CDR2 is YNFKEQ. This CDR3 contains 15 residues. The CDR3 sequence: CASSPGQGAYQPQHF. In DNA form, the CDR3 reads TGTGCCAGCAGCCCAGGACAGGGGGCATACCAGCCCCAGCATTTT.

The gene calls are TRBV28 and TRBJ2-4, with D perhaps matching TRBD2 (5 bases). Per germline, CDR1 MDHEN and CDR2 SYDVKM. The CDR3 spans 14 residues. V lost 6 bases to trimming and J lost 1 base, with 10 bases between them. The CDR3 reads CASSTPGAKNIQYF. As DNA, the CDR3 is TGTGCCAGCAGCACCCCGGGGGCCAAAAACATTCAGTACTTC.

This chain joins TRBV18 and TRBJ1-6, with D possibly being TRBD1 (5 bases). With 2 bases removed from V and 7 bases from J, the gap between germline ends came to 12 bases. Germline-derived CDR1 and CDR2 are KGHSH and LQKENI. The CDR3 has 15 residues. CDR3: CASSPGGGVNSPLHF. CDR3 sequence (DNA): TGTGCCAGCTCACCAGGGGGGGGTGTGAATTCACCCCTCCACTTT.

The gene calls are TRBV19 and TRBJ1-5, with TRBD1 matching over 9 bases. In germline, CDR1 is LNHDA, CDR2 SQIVND (reference sequence). The CDR3 sequence is 15 residues long. With V trimmed by 6 bases and J by 5 bases, 8 bases remained unmatched. In nucleotides, the CDR3 is TGTGCCAGTAGACCGGGACAGGGACCTTATCAGCCCCAGCATTTT. It codes for CASRPGQGPYQPQHF.

V gene TRBV5-1 combines with J gene TRBJ2-5; 8 nucleotides line up with TRBD1. Germline V gene data show CDR1 as SGHRS and CDR2 as YFSETQ. The ends lost 3 bases at V and 0 bases at J; junction bases unmatched: 4. The CDR3 length is 15 residues. The CDR3 loop is CASSSTGVYQETQYF. The CDR3 DNA reads as TGCGCCAGCAGCTCGACAGGGGTTTACCAAGAGACCCAGTACTTC.

The chain uses TRBV5-8 and TRBJ1-4; weak D call: TRBD1 (5 bases). Per the germline V gene, CDR1 is SGHTS and CDR2 is YDEGEE. V lost 4 bases, J lost 7 bases, and 14 bases lay in between. CDR3 size: 14 residues. CDR3 DNA sequence: TGTGCCAGCAGCCTCAGGGACCCGGCTGAAAAACTGTTTTTT. Translation gives CASSLRDPAEKLFF.

The chain couples TRBV6-1 to TRBJ1-5, with 7 bases aligning to TRBD1. Germline trimming cut 8 bases from V and 3 bases from J; bases unmatched to any gene: 4. Germline V CDR1 and CDR2: MNHNS, SASEGT. The CDR3 is 13 amino acids. The CDR3 sequence: CASLDRVNQPQHF. CDR3 DNA: TGTGCCAGCCTTGACAGGGTCAATCAGCCCCAGCATTTT.

Details on this clone: A much larger clone lies one base from this, so it may be a read error. Other DNA sequences in the same sample also yield this CDR3. The chain carries TRBV30 and TRBJ1-1; maybe TRBD1 (6 bases). The CDR3 runs to 14 residues. V gave up 8 bases and J gave up 8 bases, with 24 bases separating them. Germline V gene sequence: CDR1 GTSNPN, CDR2 SVGIG (reference sequence). The CDR3: CAAGQRGGTNEAFF. The CDR3 nucleotides are TGTGCCGCGGGACAAAGGGGGGGAACTAACGAAGCTTTCTTT.

Of note for this clone: A far larger clone is one base from this, pointing to a likely read error. The genes are TRBV6-1 and TRBJ2-7; D may be TRBD1 (7 bases). The CDR3 loop spans 13 amino acids. From germline, CDR1 is MNHNS and CDR2 SASEGT. Here the CDR3 DNA reads TGTGTCAGCATGACCGGAGGGGGCGACGAGCAGTACTTC. Its translation: CVSMTGGGDEQYF.

The J gene is TRBJ2-5, the V gene TRBV6-6; D unresolved. Trimming pared 0 bases from V and 5 bases from J, leaving 13 bases between. The germline V gene encodes CDR1 MNHNY and CDR2 SVGAGI (reference sequence). The CDR3 loop spans 15 amino acids. The CDR3: CASSYSRAARETQYF. The DNA for the CDR3 is TGTGCCAGCAGTTACTCTCGGGCAGCCCGGGAGACCCAGTACTTC.

This chain connects TRBV28 to TRBJ2-5; TRBD1 agrees at 7 bases. The CDR3 is 19 amino acids. Germline V lookup: CDR1 MDHEN, CDR2 SYDVKM. J gave up 3 bases and V 1 base, and 17 bases lay outside the gene matches. CDR3 nucleotides: TGTGCCAGCAGTTTATTCTTTCGACAGGGTCCTTTTGAAGAAGAGACCCAGTACTTC. It codes for CASSLFFRQGPFEEETQYF. The full variable domain, with the rest looked up from reference TRBV28 and TRBJ2-5, is DVKVTQSSRYLVKRTGEKVFLECVQDMDHENMFWYRQDPGLGLRLIYFSYDVKMKEKGDIPEGYSVSREKKERFSLILESASTNQTSMYLCASSLFFRQGPFEEETQYFGPGTRLLVL.

This chain connects TRBV6-1 to TRBJ2-7; D possibly matches TRBD1 or TRBD2 (5 bases each). Germline values: CDR1 MNHNS, CDR2 SASEGT. This CDR3 comprises 14 residues. V was trimmed by 4 bases and J by 2 bases, leaving 12 bases between them. CDR3 in amino acids: CASSGGSGTYEQYF. Here the CDR3 DNA reads TGTGCCAGCAGTGGGGGGTCAGGGACCTACGAGCAGTACTTC.

The chain combines TRBV30 with TRBJ1-3; D ambiguous. Between the trimmed V and J ends, which lost 7 bases and 0 bases, there was a span of 10 bases. Germline CDR1 and CDR2: GTSNPN and SVGIG (reference sequence). The CDR3 spans 13 residues. The CDR3 region has the DNA TGTGCCTTCGACGTCGCCTCTGGAAACACCATATATTTT. Translated, it gives CAFDVASGNTIYF. The full variable domain, with the rest looked up from reference TRBV30 and TRBJ1-3, is SQTIHQWPATLVQPVGSPLSLECTVEGTSNPNLYWYRQAAGRGLQLLFYSVGIGQISSEVPQNLSASRPQDRQFILSSKKLLLSDSGFYLCAFDVASGNTIYFGEGSWLTVV.

This clone was observed many times. The sample holds other DNA sequences that translate to the same CDR3. This chain uses TRBV5-1 with TRBJ2-7; D possibly corresponds to TRBD1 (7 bases). V gave up 0 bases and J gave up 3 bases, with 10 bases separating them. The CDR3 is 14 residues long. Germline values: CDR1 SGHRS, CDR2 YFSETQ. CDR3 coding DNA: TGCGCCAGCAGCTTGGCGGGGGACAGCTACGAGCAGTACTTC. This gives the protein CASSLAGDSYEQYF. The entire variable domain, with the rest obtained from reference TRBV5-1 and TRBJ2-7, is as follows: KAGVTQTPRYLIKTRGQQVTLSCSPISGHRSVSWYQQTPGQGLQFLFEYFSETQRNKGNFPGRFSGRQFSNSRSEMNVSTLELGDSALYLCASSLAGDSYEQYFGPGTRLTVT.

This chain uses TRBV27 with TRBJ1-1; no clear D gene. This CDR3 contains 14 residues. Germline CDR1 reads MNHEY; CDR2 reads SMNVEV (reference sequence). The V end was cut by 1 base, the J end by 2 bases, with 8 bases between. The CDR3 region is CASSLFLGNTEAFF. The CDR3 nucleotides read TGTGCCAGCAGTTTATTTTTGGGAAACACTGAAGCTTTCTTT.